Sequencing of this T cell receptor (beta chain) was carried out in a study of T cells in Graves' hyperthyroidism and ophthalmopathy. This clonotype was detected many times. What it binds is not known. It was RNA transcripts that yielded the amplified TCR beta CDR3 regions. HTBI primers drove first-round RT-PCR of the TCR CDR3. A single record per CDR3 protein comes from TCRdb applying MiXCR to the multiplex PCR reads. The sample yields more than 350,000 distinct CDR3 sequences, more than 13% seen once. Whole-study results and caveats: Model predictions of ophthalmopathy came a median about 6.3 months before onset.

Graves' hyperthyroidism without ophthalmopathy progression within 18 months was termed stable. This TCR was recovered from a woman aged 25 to 39 with Graves' hyperthyroidism. Material: blood.

The CDR3 DNA is TGTGCCAGCTCACCTGGACTTATCATGAACACTGAAGCTTTCTTT. It yields the protein CASSPGLIMNTEAFF. This chain uses TRBV18 with TRBJ1-1; D is uncertain. Germline values: CDR1 KGHSH, CDR2 LQKENI. The CDR3 runs 15 residues. With 3 bases removed from V and 0 bases from J, the gap between germline ends came to 11 bases.